Presented here are 30 T cell receptor beta chains from one specimen sequenced in a study of control samples from healthy donors and cancer patients. Sequencing used immunoSEQ multiplex PCR; TCRdb keeps in-frame clones, though not all of them. The table records fewer than 120,000 clones, over 75% of them present only once. The sequencing input was PBMCs. The source is an older woman with lung cancer.

V is TRBV6-6 and J is TRBJ1-4; D is undetermined. Germline-derived CDR1 and CDR2 are MNHNY and SVGAGI (reference sequence). The length of the CDR3 is 15 residues. The V end was cut by 6 bases, the J end by 2 bases, with 13 bases between. CDR3 in DNA: TGTGCCAGCAGCCCGGTGGGCGGTACTAATGAAAAACTGTTTTTT. It codes for CASSPVGGTNEKLFF.

The V gene is TRBV4-1, the J gene TRBJ2-1; tentative D call: TRBD2 (5 bases). V was pared by 1 base and J by 0 bases, with 10 bases between. Germline CDR1 and CDR2: MGHRA and YSYEKL. The CDR3 spans 16 residues. CDR3 sequence: CASSQGLANSYNEQFF. The CDR3 DNA reads as TGCGCCAGCAGCCAAGGCCTAGCTAACTCCTACAATGAGCAGTTCTTC.

This clone was found a few times. The V call is TRBV5-1, the J call TRBJ1-2; weak D call: TRBD1 (5 bases). This CDR3 comprises 12 residues. With 0 bases removed from V and 5 bases from J, the gap between germline ends came to 5 bases. Germline values: CDR1 SGHRS, CDR2 YFSETQ. CDR3 protein: CASSLAGYGYTF. The CDR3 DNA is TGCGCCAGCAGCTTGGCAGGGTATGGCTACACCTTC.

The chain recombines TRBV14 with TRBJ1-1; a weak D match, TRBD1 (5 bases). Germline CDR1 is SGHDN and CDR2 is FVKESK. The germline V and J ends were trimmed by 1 base and 5 bases, with 11 bases remaining between them. CDR3 size: 14 residues. The CDR3 loop reads CASSQGVGGTEAFF. Written as DNA, the CDR3 is TGTGCCAGCAGCCAAGGGGTTGGGGGAACTGAAGCTTTCTTT.

Written as DNA, the CDR3 is TGTGCCAGCAGCTTATTCCACAGGAGCTCCTACGAGCAGTACTTC. Residues: CASSLFHRSSYEQYF. The chain carries TRBV7-2 and TRBJ2-7, with D perhaps matching TRBD1 (5 bases). V lost 2 bases and J 0 bases, leaving 11 bases between the germline ends. The CDR3 has 15 residues. Germline loops: CDR1 SGHTA, CDR2 FQGNSA.

This chain uses TRBV5-1 with TRBJ1-2; 7 bases match TRBD1. CDR1 and CDR2 from the germline V gene are SGHRS and YFSETQ. Trimming at V came to 7 bases and at J to 1 base, leaving 16 bases not matched to a gene. CDR3 length: 17 amino acids. CDR3 residues: CASCESGQSDFNYGYTF. CDR3 coding DNA: TGCGCCAGCTGTGAGTCGGGACAGAGCGACTTTAACTATGGCTACACCTTC.

This clone showed up just a few times. As DNA, the CDR3 is TGTGCCAGCAGCTTGGGCCTAGCGTCAGATACGCAGTATTTT. Translating it yields CASSLGLASDTQYF. V gene TRBV5-6 combines with J gene TRBJ2-3, with a possible D match to TRBD2 (6 bases). The CDR3 totals 14 residues. Trimming removed 0 bases from V and 4 bases from J, with 9 bases in between. From germline, CDR1 is SGHDT and CDR2 YYEEEE.

The chain links TRBV5-1 to TRBJ2-5, with D perhaps matching TRBD1 (6 bases). Trimming stripped 9 bases from V and 0 bases from J, with 12 bases between. The CDR3 length is 13 residues. The germline gives CDR1 SGHRS, CDR2 YFSETQ. In DNA, the CDR3 is TGCGCCACCTCAGCAGGGGACCAAGAGACCCAGTACTTC. Residues: CATSAGDQETQYF.

The J gene is TRBJ2-3, the V gene TRBV12-3 or TRBV12-4, with unresolved D. The CDR3 is 13 amino acids. Trimming left V 7 bases short and J 7 bases short, with 15 bases between. In DNA, the CDR3 is TGTGCCAGCACCGAGGTAGTAGGAAATACGCAGTATTTT. This translates into CASTEVVGNTQYF.

The V and J genes are TRBV18 and TRBJ1-5; the D gene is possibly TRBD1 (6 bases). The V end was cut by 2 bases, the J end by 9 bases, with 11 bases between. The CDR3 has 13 amino acids. From germline, CDR1 is KGHSH and CDR2 LQKENI. Written as DNA, the CDR3 is TGTGCCAGCTCACCAACAGACAGGTCGCCCCAGCATTTT. Translated, it gives CASSPTDRSPQHF. Full variable domain (rest looked up from reference TRBV18 and TRBJ1-5): NAGVMQNPRHLVRRRGQEARLRCSPMKGHSHVYWYRQLPEEGLKFMVYLQKENIIDESGMPKERFSAEFPKEGPSILRIQQVVRGDSAAYFCASSPTDRSPQHFGDGTRLSIL.

V gene TRBV15 combines with J gene TRBJ1-2; 8 bases are a match to TRBD1. CDR1 and CDR2 (germline): LNHNV, YYDKDF (reference sequence). The CDR3 spans 19 residues. V lost 3 bases and J lost 7; bases outside the gene matches: 22. The CDR3 protein is CATSSQPHGGQEYLGGYTF. The CDR3 DNA reads as TGTGCCACCAGCAGCCAGCCTCACGGGGGACAGGAGTATCTAGGTGGCTACACCTTC.

The chain combines TRBV7-6 with TRBJ2-3; maybe TRBD2 (5 bases). V was trimmed by 2 bases and J by 0 bases, leaving 15 bases between them. Looked up from germline, CDR1 is SGHVS and CDR2 is FNYEAQ. The CDR3 runs to 17 residues. The CDR3, as DNA: TGTGCCAGCAGCTTATGGTCCGGCGGGTCTAGCACAGATACGCAGTATTTT. It specifies CASSLWSGGSSTDTQYF.

This clone was detected only once. J is TRBJ1-6 and V is TRBV27, with a tentative D call TRBD1 (5 bases). Germline V gene lookup returns CDR1 MNHEY and CDR2 SMNVEV (reference sequence). The CDR3 extends over 14 amino acids. Trimming pared 8 bases from V and 7 bases from J, leaving 15 bases between. The CDR3 region is CASGEQGANSPLHF. CDR3 sequence (DNA): TGTGCCAGCGGGGAGCAAGGGGCGAATTCACCCCTCCACTTT.

This clone came up a few times. The J gene is TRBJ2-7, the V gene TRBV11-1; D is uncertain. The V end was cut by 3 bases, the J end by 1 base, with 7 bases between. CDR3 size: 13 residues. Per germline, CDR1 SGHAT and CDR2 FQDESV (reference sequence). The CDR3: CASSLSESYEQYF. CDR3 coding DNA: TGTGCCAGCAGCTTGTCCGAGTCCTACGAGCAGTACTTC.

V is TRBV4-3 and J is TRBJ2-3; 9 nucleotides agree with TRBD1. V shed 1 base and J 0 bases; nucleotides not matched to a gene: 5. CDR3 length: 17 amino acids. Per germline, CDR1 LGHNA and CDR2 YSLEER. The CDR3 DNA reads TGCGCCAGCAGCCAAGCCGGACAGGGGTTCAGCACAGATACGCAGTATTTT. Its translation: CASSQAGQGFSTDTQYF.

This sequence joins TRBV19 and TRBJ1-1, with D perhaps TRBD1 (5 bases). This CDR3 region has 13 residues. The V gene's germline CDR1 is LNHDA and CDR2 SQIVND (reference sequence). V was pared by 3 bases and J by 7 bases, with 12 bases between. The CDR3 nucleotides read TGTGCCAGTAGTATCGGGGGTCGTGATGAAGCTTTCTTT. It yields the protein CASSIGGRDEAFF.

The chain employs TRBV6-5 and TRBJ2-2, with D hard to call. The CDR3 has 14 residues. Germline V gene lookup returns CDR1 MNHEY and CDR2 SVGAGI. V was clipped by 0 bases and J by 7 bases, with 9 bases between them. The CDR3 DNA reads TGTGCCAGCAGTTACTCGATCAGGAACGGGGAGCTGTTTTTT. Translated: CASSYSIRNGELFF.

V usage is TRBV5-4 and J usage is TRBJ1-5; no clear D. Trimming shortened V by 4 bases and J by 0 bases, and 14 bases separated the two germline ends. The CDR3 runs 16 residues. Germline V gene sequence: CDR1 SGHNT, CDR2 YYREEE (reference sequence). In DNA, the CDR3 is TGTGCCAGCAGCCCGGCTCCGGGAACTAGCAATCAGCCCCAGCATTTT. Translated: CASSPAPGTSNQPQHF.

The genes are TRBV4-2 and TRBJ1-4; D not certain. The CDR3 has 16 residues. The V gene lost 1 base and the J gene lost 6 bases, with 15 bases spanning the gap. The germline V gene encodes CDR1 LGHNA and CDR2 YNFKEQ. CDR3 residues: CASSQGRSADDEKLFF. The DNA for the CDR3 is TGTGCCAGCAGCCAAGGGAGGAGCGCGGACGATGAAAAACTGTTTTTT.

This chain joins TRBV7-3 and TRBJ2-1; D might be TRBD2 (5 bases). From germline, CDR1 is SGHTA and CDR2 FQGTGA. The CDR3 has 15 residues. V lost 2 bases and J 6 bases, leaving 14 bases between the germline ends. The CDR3 DNA follows: TGTGCCAGCAGCTTAGGTGTAGGAGCGGTCAATGAGCAGTTCTTC. This codes for CASSLGVGAVNEQFF.

The CDR3 DNA reads TGTGCCAGCAGCTTGGCCGGCAGCTTAAACACCGGGGAGCTGTTTTTT. It codes for CASSLAGSLNTGELFF. The V and J genes are TRBV5-4 and TRBJ2-2, with D uncertain. The CDR3 covers 16 residues. Germline V gene lookup returns CDR1 SGHNT and CDR2 YYREEE (reference sequence). V dropped 0 bases and J dropped 2 bases, with 11 bases sitting between them.

The V and J genes are TRBV6-5 and TRBJ1-1, with TRBD1 identical over 7 bases. Germline V gene sequence: CDR1 MNHEY, CDR2 SVGAGI. Trimming at V came to 4 bases and at J to 7 bases, leaving 6 bases not matched to a gene. The CDR3 totals 13 residues. CDR3 DNA sequence: TGTGCCAGCAGTTGGTCAGGGGACAGTGAAGCTTTCTTT. The encoded protein is CASSWSGDSEAFF.

The V and J genes are TRBV3-1 (or the pseudogene TRBV3-2) and TRBJ1-4, with TRBD1 identical over 8 bases. Per the germline V gene, CDR1 is LGHDT and CDR2 is YNNKEL (reference sequence). The CDR3 totals 17 residues. Trimming took 4 bases from V and 7 from J; bases not matched to a gene: 14. Here the CDR3 DNA reads TGTGCCAGCAGCCTAGGACAGGGTATGAGGTCCGCTGAAAAACTGTTTTTT. Translation: CASSLGQGMRSAEKLFF.

The chain is built from TRBV6-6 and TRBJ1-6; the D is unclear. Germline V gene data show CDR1 as MNHNY and CDR2 as SVGAGI (reference sequence). The CDR3 has 14 amino acids. Trimming pared 4 bases from V and 6 bases from J, leaving 10 bases between. In nucleotides, the CDR3 is TGTGCCAGCAGTTCCGGGTCTAGTAATTCACCCCTCCACTTT. Protein: CASSSGSSNSPLHF.

The chain couples TRBV5-1 to TRBJ1-4; D gene uncertain. This CDR3 has 15 residues. Germline V gives CDR1 SGHRS, CDR2 YFSETQ. V lost 0 bases and J lost 8, with 14 bases in between. The CDR3 bases are TGCGCCAGCAGCTTGGGGCATGAAGGCACCGAAAAACTGTTTTTT. Protein product: CASSLGHEGTEKLFF.

The chain is built from TRBV7-2 and TRBJ2-1; TRBD2 agrees at 9 bases. Germline V CDR1 and CDR2: SGHTA, FQGNSA. The trim removed 6 bases at V and 0 bases at J, leaving 9 bases unmatched. The CDR3 runs 17 residues. The DNA for the CDR3 is TGTGCCAGCAGTTCCCGCCCGGGACTAGCCTCCTACAATGAGCAGTTCTTC. It translates to CASSSRPGLASYNEQFF.

CDR3 coding DNA: TGTGCCAGCAGCGACCACGGAGGATTGAACACTGAAGCTTTCTTT. Its protein is CASSDHGGLNTEAFF. The chain links TRBV9 to TRBJ1-1; D not certain. This CDR3 region has 15 residues. Germline-derived CDR1 and CDR2 are SGDLS and YYNGEE. The V gene lost 3 bases and the J gene lost 0 bases, with 12 bases spanning the gap.

The chain combines TRBV10-3 with TRBJ2-5, with a possible D match to TRBD2 (5 bases). The CDR3 totals 14 residues. Germline CDR1 reads ENHRY; CDR2 reads SYGVKD. V was pared by 0 bases and J by 5 bases, with 10 bases between. The CDR3, as DNA: TGTGCCATCAGTGAGTCGTCCGGAGGCGAGACCCAGTACTTC. Amino acids: CAISESSGGETQYF.

This clone was counted a single time. The chain is built from TRBV5-1 and TRBJ1-2; TRBD1 might be the D (6 bases). Trimming removed 9 bases at V and 6 bases at J, with 15 bases between. CDR3 length equals 12 residues. Germline V gene lookup returns CDR1 SGHRS and CDR2 YFSETQ. CDR3 in amino acids: CAIGTGNNGYTF. As DNA, the CDR3 is TGCGCCATCGGTACAGGGAATAATGGCTACACCTTC.

The J gene is TRBJ2-5, the V gene TRBV12-5, with TRBD2 matching 7 bases. The ends lost 1 base at V and 2 bases at J; junction bases unmatched: 7. Per germline, CDR1 LGHNT and CDR2 FRNRAP. The CDR3 length is 16 residues. The CDR3 loop reads CASGLGASGDQETQYF. CDR3 nucleotide sequence: TGTGCTAGTGGTTTGGGGGCTAGCGGAGATCAAGAGACCCAGTACTTC.